The clone carrying this TCR beta chain was seen more than once but under ten times. The data originate from a study of graft-versus-host responses after intestinal transplantation. The plating included roughly 200,000 irradiated, violet-dye-labeled stimulator cells together with roughly 200,000 CFSE-labeled responder cells. The CDR3 covers 19 residues. From germline, CDR1 is MRHNA and CDR2 SNTAGT. V dropped 6 bases and J dropped 4; count of bases not matched to a gene: 19. Sequenced by immunoSEQ multiplex PCR; TCRdb stores in-frame clones only, minus some. The sample holds 8,500 to 11,000 clones, roughly 38% seen once.

The sequencing here drew on alloreactive CD8+ T cells from a mixed lymphocyte reaction culture, taken before intestinal transplant. Subset denoted: CFSE-low proliferating T cells sorted from approximately 6-day pre-transplant mixed lymphocyte reaction (GvH or HvG direction). The genes are TRBV6-4 and TRBJ2-1; the match to TRBD2 covers 9 bases. This TCR was recovered from a human patient who received an intestinal transplant. The CDR3 loop reads CASSVPTKKSGGTYNEQFF. CDR3 nucleotides: TGTGCCAGCAGCGTACCCACCAAGAAAAGCGGGGGGACATACAATGAGCAGTTCTTC.